This entry describes one T cell receptor beta chain. Its target is unknown. The germline V gene has CDR1 MNHNS and CDR2 SASEGT. The CDR3 has 11 residues. Trimming removed 7 bases from V and 4 bases from J, with 8 bases in between. The PCR had 60 Vbeta and 13 Jbeta primers. In the authors' methods: An analysis that came later counted some 85 million unique TCR beta chains, around 12 million shared. The assay was immunoSEQ multiplex PCR, and TCRdb's table has in-frame clones only and misses some. V and J calls and clone size are copied from that table; D and trimming were computed from the DNA. In the table there are 200,000 to 250,000 clones, 75% to 90% of which are singletons. The source of the sample is a study of cytomegalovirus exposure and HLA in healthy donors. General observations from the study: Per published accounts, TCR beta sequences correctly predicted the HLA-A and HLA-B alleles of most subjects.

The donors comprised healthy bone marrow donors. The sample consisted of PBMCs. The V and J genes are TRBV6-1 and TRBJ2-7; a possible D gene is TRBD2 (5 bases). This clonotype was sampled from a boy younger than 10 in good health and CMV-seronegative. The CDR3 nucleotides are TGTGCCAGCATCCGGGGATACGAGCAGTACTTC. It codes for CASIRGYEQYF.